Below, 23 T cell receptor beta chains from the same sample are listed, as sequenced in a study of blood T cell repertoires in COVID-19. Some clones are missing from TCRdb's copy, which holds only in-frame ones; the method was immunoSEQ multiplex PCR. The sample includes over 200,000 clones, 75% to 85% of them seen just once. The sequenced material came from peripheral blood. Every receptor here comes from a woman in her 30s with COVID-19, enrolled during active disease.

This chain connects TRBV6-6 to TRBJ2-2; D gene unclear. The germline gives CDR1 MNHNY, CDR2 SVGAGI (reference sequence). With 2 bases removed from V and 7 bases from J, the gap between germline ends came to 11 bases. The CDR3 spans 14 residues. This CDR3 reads CASSYSPLGGELFF. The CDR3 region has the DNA TGTGCCAGCAGTTACAGCCCACTCGGCGGGGAGCTGTTTTTT.

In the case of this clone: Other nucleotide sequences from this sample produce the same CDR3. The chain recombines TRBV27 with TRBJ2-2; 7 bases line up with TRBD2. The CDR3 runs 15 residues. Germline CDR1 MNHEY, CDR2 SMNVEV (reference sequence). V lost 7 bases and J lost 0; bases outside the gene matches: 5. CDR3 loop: CASTWGGANTGELFF. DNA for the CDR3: TGTGCCAGCACCTGGGGAGGGGCGAACACCGGGGAGCTGTTTTTT.

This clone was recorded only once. This chain's CDR3 is CASSQDGGELKRNEQFF. The CDR3, as DNA: TGTGCCAGCAGCCAAGATGGGGGGGAACTAAAGAGGAATGAGCAGTTCTTC. The chain recombines TRBV3-1 (or the pseudogene TRBV3-2) with TRBJ2-1; 7 bases fit TRBD2. CDR1 LGHDT and CDR2 YNNKEL come from the germline V gene (reference sequence). Trimming removed 0 bases from V and 7 bases from J; junction bases left unmatched: 12. This CDR3 comprises 17 residues.

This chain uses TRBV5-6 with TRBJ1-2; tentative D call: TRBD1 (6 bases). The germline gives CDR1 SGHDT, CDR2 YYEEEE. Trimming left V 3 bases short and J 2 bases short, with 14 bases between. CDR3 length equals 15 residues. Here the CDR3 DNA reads TGTGCCAGCAGCTCCACGGGACAAGGAAACTATGGCTACACCTTC. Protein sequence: CASSSTGQGNYGYTF.

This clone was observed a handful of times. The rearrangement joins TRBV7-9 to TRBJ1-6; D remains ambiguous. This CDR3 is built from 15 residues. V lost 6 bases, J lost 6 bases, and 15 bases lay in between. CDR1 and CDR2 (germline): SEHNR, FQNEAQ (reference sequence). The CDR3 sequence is CASSLDRLGNSPLHF. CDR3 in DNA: TGTGCCAGCAGTCTCGACCGACTGGGTAATTCACCCCTCCACTTT.

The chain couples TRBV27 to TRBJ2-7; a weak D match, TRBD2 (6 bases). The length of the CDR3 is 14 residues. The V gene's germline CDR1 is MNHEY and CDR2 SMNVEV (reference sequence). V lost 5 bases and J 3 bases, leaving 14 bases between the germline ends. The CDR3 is CASSPGTGYYEQYF. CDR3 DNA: TGTGCCAGCAGTCCCGGGACTGGATACTACGAGCAGTACTTC.

The DNA of the CDR3 is TGCGCCAGCAGCTTGGACGGTACGGAAAAACTGTTTTTT. Translating it yields CASSLDGTEKLFF. The rearrangement links TRBV5-1 to TRBJ1-4, with D hard to call. The ends were cut back, 0 bases at V and 8 bases at J, with 8 bases in the middle. Germline-derived CDR1 and CDR2 are SGHRS and YFSETQ. The CDR3 loop spans 13 amino acids.

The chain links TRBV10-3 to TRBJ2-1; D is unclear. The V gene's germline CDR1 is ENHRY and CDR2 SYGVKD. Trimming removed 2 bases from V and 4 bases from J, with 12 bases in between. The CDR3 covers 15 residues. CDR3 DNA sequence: TGTGCCATCAGTGAGGCGTCAGAGGAATACAATGAGCAGTTCTTC. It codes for CAISEASEEYNEQFF.

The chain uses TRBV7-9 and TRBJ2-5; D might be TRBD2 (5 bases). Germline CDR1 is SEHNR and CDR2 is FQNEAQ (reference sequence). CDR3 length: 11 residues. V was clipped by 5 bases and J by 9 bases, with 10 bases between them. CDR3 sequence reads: CASSLGAAQYF. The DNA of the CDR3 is TGTGCCAGCAGCCTAGGAGCGGCCCAGTACTTC.

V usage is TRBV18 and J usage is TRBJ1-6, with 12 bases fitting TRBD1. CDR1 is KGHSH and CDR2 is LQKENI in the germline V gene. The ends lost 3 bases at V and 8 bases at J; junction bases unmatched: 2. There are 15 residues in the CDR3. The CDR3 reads CASSPGQGADSPLHF. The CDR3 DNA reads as TGTGCCAGCTCACCGGGACAGGGGGCTGATTCACCCCTCCACTTT.

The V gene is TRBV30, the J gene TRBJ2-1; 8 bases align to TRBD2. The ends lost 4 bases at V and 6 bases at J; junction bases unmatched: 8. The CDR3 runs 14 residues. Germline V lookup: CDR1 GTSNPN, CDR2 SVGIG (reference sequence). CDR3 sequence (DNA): TGTGCCTGGACCGGGGGGACTAGAGGCAATGAGCAGTTCTTC. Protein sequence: CAWTGGTRGNEQFF.

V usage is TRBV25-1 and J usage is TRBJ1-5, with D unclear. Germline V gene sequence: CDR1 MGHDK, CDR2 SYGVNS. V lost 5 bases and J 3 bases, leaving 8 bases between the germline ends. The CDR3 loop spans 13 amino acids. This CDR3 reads CASSWATNQPQHF. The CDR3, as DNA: TGTGCCAGCAGTTGGGCGACCAATCAGCCCCAGCATTTT.

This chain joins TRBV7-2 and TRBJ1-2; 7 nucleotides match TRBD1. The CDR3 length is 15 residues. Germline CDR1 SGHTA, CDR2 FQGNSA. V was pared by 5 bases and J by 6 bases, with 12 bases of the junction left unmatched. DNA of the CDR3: TGTGCCAGCAGCCCGATGACTAGACAGGGTGATGGCTACACCTTC. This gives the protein CASSPMTRQGDGYTF.

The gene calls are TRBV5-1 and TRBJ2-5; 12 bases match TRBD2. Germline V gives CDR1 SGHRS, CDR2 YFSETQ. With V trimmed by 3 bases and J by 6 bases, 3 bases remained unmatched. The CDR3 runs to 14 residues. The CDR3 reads CASSWTSGEQTQYF. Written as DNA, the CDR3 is TGCGCCAGCAGCTGGACTAGCGGGGAGCAGACCCAGTACTTC.

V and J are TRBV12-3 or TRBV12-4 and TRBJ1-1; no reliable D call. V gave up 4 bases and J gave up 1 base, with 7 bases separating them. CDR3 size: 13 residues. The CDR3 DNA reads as TGTGCCAGCAGTTCACGGAGGAACACTGAAGCTTTCTTT. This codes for CASSSRRNTEAFF.

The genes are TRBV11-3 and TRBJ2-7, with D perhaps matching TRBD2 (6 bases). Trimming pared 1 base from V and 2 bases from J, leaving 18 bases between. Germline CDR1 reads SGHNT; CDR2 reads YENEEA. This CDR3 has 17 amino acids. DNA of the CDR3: TGTGCCAGCAGCTTAGGACTGGAGTGGGACTTCACCTACGAGCAGTACTTC. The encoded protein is CASSLGLEWDFTYEQYF.

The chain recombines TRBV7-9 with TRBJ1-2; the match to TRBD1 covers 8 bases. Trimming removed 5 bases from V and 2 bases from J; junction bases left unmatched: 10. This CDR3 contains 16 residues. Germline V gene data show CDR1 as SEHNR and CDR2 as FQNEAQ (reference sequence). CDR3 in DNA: TGTGCCAGCAGCGCCGAAACAGGGGGACTAAACTATGGCTACACCTTC. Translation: CASSAETGGLNYGYTF.

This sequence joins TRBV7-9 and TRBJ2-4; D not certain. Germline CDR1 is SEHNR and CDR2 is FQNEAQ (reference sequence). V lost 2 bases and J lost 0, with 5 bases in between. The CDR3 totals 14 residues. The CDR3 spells CASSLTQAKNIQYF. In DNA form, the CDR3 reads TGTGCCAGCAGCTTAACTCAAGCCAAAAACATTCAGTACTTC.

The CDR3 nucleotides read TGTGCCAGCAGTTACCAGGGTAGGGTGAACACTGAAGCTTTCTTT. Its protein is CASSYQGRVNTEAFF. The rearrangement joins TRBV6-5 to TRBJ1-1, with D maybe TRBD1 (5 bases). Germline V gene lookup returns CDR1 MNHEY and CDR2 SVGAGI. V was pared by 2 bases and J by 0 bases, with 10 bases between. The CDR3 has 15 amino acids.

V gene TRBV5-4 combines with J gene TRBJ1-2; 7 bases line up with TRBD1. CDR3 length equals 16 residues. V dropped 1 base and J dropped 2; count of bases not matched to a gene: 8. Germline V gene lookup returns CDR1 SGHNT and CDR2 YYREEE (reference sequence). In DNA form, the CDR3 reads TGTGCCAGCAGCTTGAAAACAGGGGTTGGAAACTATGGCTACACCTTC. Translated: CASSLKTGVGNYGYTF.

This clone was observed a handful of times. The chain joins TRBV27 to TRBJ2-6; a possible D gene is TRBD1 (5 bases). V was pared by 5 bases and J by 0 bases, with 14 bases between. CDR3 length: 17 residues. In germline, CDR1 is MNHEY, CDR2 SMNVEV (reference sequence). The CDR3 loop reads CASSRLDSDSGANVLTF. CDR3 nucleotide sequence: TGTGCCAGCAGTCGTCTTGACAGTGACTCTGGGGCCAACGTCCTGACTTTC.

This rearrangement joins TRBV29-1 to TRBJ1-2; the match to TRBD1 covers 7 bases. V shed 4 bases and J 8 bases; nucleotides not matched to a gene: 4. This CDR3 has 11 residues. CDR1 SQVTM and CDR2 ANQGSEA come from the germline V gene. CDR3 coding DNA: TGCAGCGTTGCTGAGGGGGCCGGCTACACCTTC. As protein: CSVAEGAGYTF.

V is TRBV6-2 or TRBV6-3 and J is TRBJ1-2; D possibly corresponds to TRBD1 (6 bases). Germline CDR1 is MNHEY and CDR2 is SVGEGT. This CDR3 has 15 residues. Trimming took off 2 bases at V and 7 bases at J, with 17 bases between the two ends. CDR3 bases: TGTGCCAGCAGTTACCAGGGCGCAGGGGCTATTGGCTACACCTTC. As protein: CASSYQGAGAIGYTF.